This entry lists 15 T cell receptor beta chains sequenced from one sample in a study of blood T cells in healthy people across ages. A second about 6 to 12 cycle PCR used barcoded and J-beta primers. Using its own MiXCR run on the 5' RACE reads, TCRdb lists one record per CDR3 protein. This sample has about 1.8 million distinct CDR3 sequences, with roughly 50% found just once. The sample was blood. These TCRs come from a woman in her thirties or forties in good health.

V and J are TRBV2 and TRBJ2-7; D remains ambiguous. The germline CDR1 and CDR2 sequences are SNHLY and FYNNEI. The CDR3 has 13 amino acids. Trimming pared 8 bases from V and 4 bases from J, leaving 15 bases between. For the CDR3, the DNA is TGTGCCAGCGTTGGTGGAGTAGGTTACGAGCAGTACTTC. This encodes CASVGGVGYEQYF.

The gene calls are TRBV20-1 and TRBJ1-6; D unresolved. The CDR3 loop spans 16 amino acids. Trimming removed 6 bases at V and 0 bases at J, with 15 bases between. Germline CDR1 DFQATT, CDR2 SNEGSKA (reference sequence). Here the CDR3 reads CSARPAASSYNSPLHF. In DNA, the CDR3 is TGCAGTGCACGACCGGCGGCCAGCTCCTATAATTCACCCCTCCACTTT.

The gene calls are TRBV20-1 and TRBJ2-3; possibly TRBD1 or TRBD2 for D (5 bases each). Germline V lookup: CDR1 DFQATT, CDR2 SNEGSKA (reference sequence). Trimming stripped 6 bases from V and 2 bases from J, with 21 bases between. This CDR3 is built from 16 residues. CDR3 protein: CSATPGRSVFTDTQYF. The DNA of the CDR3 is TGCAGTGCGACCCCGGGACGGAGTGTTTTCACAGATACGCAGTATTTT.

The J gene is TRBJ2-5, the V gene TRBV13, with 10 bases aligning to TRBD1. In germline, CDR1 is PRHDT, CDR2 FYEKMQ (reference sequence). The CDR3 spans 16 residues. Germline trimming cut 4 bases from V and 0 bases from J; bases unmatched to any gene: 5. CDR3 loop: CASSSRGTGDQETQYF. CDR3 sequence (DNA): TGTGCCAGCAGCTCTCGGGGGACAGGGGACCAAGAGACCCAGTACTTC.

A few counts support this clonotype. The gene calls are TRBV7-8 and TRBJ2-7; D is unresolved. Germline V gene data show CDR1 as SGHVS and CDR2 as FQNEAQ. V was pared by 1 base and J by 4 bases, with 11 bases between. This CDR3 is built from 14 residues. The CDR3 loop reads CASSLVDVSYEQYF. The CDR3 nucleotides read TGTGCCAGCAGCTTAGTCGACGTCTCTTACGAGCAGTACTTC.

The rearrangement uses TRBV4-3 and TRBJ2-1, with D perhaps matching TRBD1 or TRBD2 (5 bases each). The CDR3 covers 14 residues. Germline V gives CDR1 LGHNA, CDR2 YSLEER. V gave up 3 bases and J gave up 9 bases, with 15 bases separating them. In DNA form, the CDR3 reads TGCGCCAGCAGCCACAACCAAGGGGCGGGTGAGCAGTTCTTC. It encodes CASSHNQGAGEQFF.

The J gene is TRBJ1-4, the V gene TRBV28; 8 bases align to TRBD1. The J segment lost 2 bases and the V segment lost 6 bases, leaving 8 bases of the junction unmatched. Germline V gives CDR1 MDHEN, CDR2 SYDVKM. The CDR3 runs to 16 residues. This chain's CDR3 is CASSPDRGNTNEKLFF. As DNA, the CDR3 is TGTGCCAGCAGCCCCGACAGGGGTAACACTAATGAAAAACTGTTTTTT. Supplemented by reference TRBV28 and TRBJ1-4, the full variable domain reads DVKVTQSSRYLVKRTGEKVFLECVQDMDHENMFWYRQDPGLGLRLIYFSYDVKMKEKGDIPEGYSVSREKKERFSLILESASTNQTSMYLCASSPDRGNTNEKLFFGSGTQLSVL.

The genes are TRBV13 and TRBJ1-1, with D possibly matching TRBD1 (6 bases). The germline V gene has CDR1 PRHDT and CDR2 FYEKMQ (reference sequence). The CDR3 runs 14 residues. V dropped 4 bases and J dropped 8 bases, with 17 bases sitting between them. The CDR3 loop is CASSSDRDNWEAFF. The CDR3 DNA follows: TGTGCCAGCAGCTCCGACCGGGACAATTGGGAAGCTTTCTTT.

This chain connects TRBV20-1 to TRBJ1-5; D possibly corresponds to TRBD1 (6 bases). The CDR3 contains 16 residues. The germline V gene encodes CDR1 DFQATT and CDR2 SNEGSKA (reference sequence). V gave up 6 bases and J gave up 4 bases, with 22 bases separating them. The CDR3 coding sequence is TGCAGTGCCCGGGGGGGCAGGGGACTATCTAATCAGCCCCAGCATTTT. This codes for CSARGGRGLSNQPQHF.

There are a few counts of this clonotype. J is TRBJ2-1 and V is TRBV24-1; D gene uncertain. Germline V lookup: CDR1 KGHDR, CDR2 SFDVKD. Trimming removed 3 bases from V and 10 bases from J, with 12 bases in between. The CDR3 extends over 13 amino acids. The CDR3 DNA reads TGTGCCACCAGTGATCGCCGGTACCGAGAGCAGTTCTTC. As protein: CATSDRRYREQFF.

This clonotype has more than one count but fewer than ten. This sequence joins TRBV20-1 and TRBJ2-1, with 9 bases matching TRBD2. After removal of 4 bases from V and 10 bases from J, the junction contained 11 bases not matched to a gene. CDR3 length: 14 residues. The germline V gene has CDR1 DFQATT and CDR2 SNEGSKA (reference sequence). The CDR3 here is CSANSGGRGWEQFF. The DNA of the CDR3 is TGCAGTGCTAATAGCGGGGGCCGTGGGTGGGAGCAGTTCTTC.

The V call is TRBV5-1, the J call TRBJ1-4; D gene unclear. V lost 0 bases and J 3 bases, leaving 9 bases between the germline ends. The CDR3 sequence is 15 residues long. Germline V gene data show CDR1 as SGHRS and CDR2 as YFSETQ. DNA of the CDR3: TGCGCCAGCAGCTTGGGTCCGCGGGCTAATGAAAAACTGTTTTTT. It is translated as CASSLGPRANEKLFF.

This clonotype appeared once. The chain carries TRBV20-1 and TRBJ1-5, with D unclear. This CDR3 is 12 amino acids long. The V gene lost 0 bases and the J gene lost 6 bases, with 6 bases spanning the gap. CDR1 DFQATT and CDR2 SNEGSKA come from the germline V gene (reference sequence). The CDR3 nucleotides are TGCAGTGCTAGAGATCGGGCTCAGCCCCAGCATTTT. The encoded protein is CSARDRAQPQHF.

This clonotype has a count of ten or more. The chain recombines TRBV6-6 with TRBJ2-3; D call uncertain. The CDR3 loop spans 12 amino acids. Germline V lookup: CDR1 MNHNY, CDR2 SVGAGI (reference sequence). V lost 6 bases and J lost 4, with 8 bases in between. CDR3 in amino acids: CASSSTSDTQYF. CDR3 in DNA: TGTGCCAGCAGCTCTACCTCAGATACGCAGTATTTT.

The rearrangement uses TRBV7-2 and TRBJ2-7; D gene uncertain. TRBJ2-5 explains the end of the DNA better; the J call may be wrong. The CDR3 length is 13 residues. Germline CDR1 and CDR2: SGHTA and FQGNSA. CDR3 DNA: TGTGCCAGCAGCTTAGAAAACTTAGAGACCCAGTACTTC. Encoded protein: CASSLENLETQYF.